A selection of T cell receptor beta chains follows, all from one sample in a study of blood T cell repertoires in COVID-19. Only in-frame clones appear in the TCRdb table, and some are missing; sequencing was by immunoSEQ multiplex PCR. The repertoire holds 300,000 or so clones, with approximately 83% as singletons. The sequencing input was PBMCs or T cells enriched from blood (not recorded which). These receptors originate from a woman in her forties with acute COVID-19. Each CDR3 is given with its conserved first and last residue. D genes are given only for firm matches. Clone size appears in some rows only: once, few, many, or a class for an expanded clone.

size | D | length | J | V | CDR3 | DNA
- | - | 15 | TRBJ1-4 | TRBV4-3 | CASSQDQGTNEKLFF | TGCGCCAGCAGCCAAGACCAGGGAACTAATGAAAAACTGTTTTTT
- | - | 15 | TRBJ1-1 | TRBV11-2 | CASSLDRVGGTEAFF | TGTGCCAGCAGCTTAGATAGGGTGGGGGGCACTGAAGCTTTCTTT
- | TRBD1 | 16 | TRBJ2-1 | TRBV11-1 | CASSLRVDRANNEQFF | TGTGCCAGCAGCTTACGGGTTGACAGGGCAAACAATGAGCAGTTCTTC
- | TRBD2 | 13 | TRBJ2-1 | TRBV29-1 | CSVDRGRAAEQFF | TGCAGCGTTGATCGGGGGAGGGCCGCTGAGCAGTTCTTC
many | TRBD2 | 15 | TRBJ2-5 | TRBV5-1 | CASSFTSGGQETQYF | TGCGCCAGCAGCTTCACTAGCGGGGGCCAAGAGACCCAGTACTTC
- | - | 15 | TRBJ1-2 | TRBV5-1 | CASSLGRLVPPGYTF | TGCGCCAGCAGCTTGGGGAGGTTAGTCCCCCCTGGCTACACCTTC
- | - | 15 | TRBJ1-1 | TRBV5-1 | CASSLGQAGNTEAFF | TGCGCCAGCAGCTTGGGTCAGGCTGGGAACACTGAAGCTTTCTTT
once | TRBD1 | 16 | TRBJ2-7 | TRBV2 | CASSTKGQGAGYEQYF | TGTGCCAGCAGTACTAAGGGACAGGGGGCGGGCTACGAGCAGTACTTC
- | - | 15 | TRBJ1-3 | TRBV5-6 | CASSLTPTPGNTIYF | TGTGCCAGCAGCCTAACGCCTACTCCTGGAAACACCATATATTTT
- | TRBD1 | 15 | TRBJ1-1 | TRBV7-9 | CASSRDRGGDTEAFF | TGTGCCAGCAGCCGAGACAGGGGAGGGGACACTGAAGCTTTCTTT
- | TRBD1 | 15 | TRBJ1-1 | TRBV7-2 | CASSAYQGVNTEAFF | TGTGCCAGCAGCGCCTACCAGGGGGTGAACACTGAAGCTTTCTTT
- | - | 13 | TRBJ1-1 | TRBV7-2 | CASSPSGVPGAFF | TGTGCCAGCAGCCCTAGCGGCGTCCCCGGAGCTTTCTTT
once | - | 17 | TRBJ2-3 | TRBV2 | CASNALGPSPRTDTQYF | TGTGCCAGCAACGCCCTTGGCCCCTCCCCCCGCACAGATACGCAGTATTTT
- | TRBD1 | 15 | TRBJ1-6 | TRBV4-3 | CASSQDSQGYSPLHF | TGCGCCAGCAGCCAAGATTCACAGGGGTATTCACCCCTCCACTTT
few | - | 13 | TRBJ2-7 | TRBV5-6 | CASSPGLSYEQYF | TGTGCCAGCAGCCCAGGACTCTCCTACGAGCAGTACTTC